This T cell receptor beta chain was retrieved from a study of STAT3 mutations in large granular lymphocyte leukemia (dated by TCRdb to between 2017 and 2020). About the investigation overall: In roughly half of the longitudinally sequenced T-LGLL patients, canonical activating STAT3 mutations were detected. More than half of T-LGLL patients received one or more immunosuppressive therapy regimens, with hematologic response in around 43% of those treated. Patients with T-cell large granular lymphocyte leukemia underwent serial deep sequencing of TCRbeta CDR3 and STAT3 to reconstruct clonal hierarchy and dynamics. From an initial cohort of about 200 LGL patients, roughly 20 representative T-LGLL cases were selected for longitudinal TCRbeta and STAT3 sequencing. As controls within the study, two patients with natural killer LGL leukemia were also sequenced longitudinally. On average, sequencing was done at around 4 time points per patient, with the number of samplings ranging from 2 to 8. On the study overall, not on this receptor specifically: All T-LGLL patients had at least one immunodominant TCRbeta clonotype, and roughly half had multiple immunodominant subclonotypes. In 6 of 18 patients, TCR clonotype switching occurred after therapy, and every newly emerging clone was STAT3 wild type. Since codominant clonotypes persisted in some patients, a small but highly pathogenic clone may have gone undetected. The linking of therapy response to changes in TCR clonal burden was complicated by variable intervals between samplings and differing treatment regimens. Because no samples were available when a clone first appeared, clonal expansion was inferred from samplings taken at other points. The burden of the dominant TCR clone was higher than the STAT3 mutant burden in several patients, which suggests that the STAT3 mutation arose secondarily inside a clone that had already expanded.

The germline V gene (reference sequence) provides CDR1 GTSNPN and CDR2 SVGIG. V lost 0 bases and J lost 0 bases; the stretch between them is 12 bases long. Its CDR3 holds 15 amino acids, cysteine through phenylalanine. The CDR3 DNA has 45 bases and is translated from base 1. An Illumina MiSeq was used to sequence the TCRbeta libraries, yielding an average of around 41,000 productive templates per sample. TCRbeta CDR3 libraries were generated with the immunoSEQ assay using multiplex PCR amplification. The study's own analysis went as follows. Repertoire diversity was calculated as previously defined, with values near 0 taken to indicate extremely monoclonal samples. This immuneACCESS table, as held by TCRdb, lists in-frame sequences with V and J called but not all clones. Of the missing ones, under half trace to an unresolved V gene in checked studies; the others have no known cause. That table gives V, J and clone size, and the DNA gave D and trimming. The table for this sample lists about 7,000 clones; around 52% of them were counted only once. The ten top clones hold about 80% of the sample.

DNA was extracted from blood mononuclear cells, with the same DNA used for both TCR and STAT3 sequencing. A remark on this clone: Its binding antigen is unknown. No much larger clone is present one base from it, and per-base qualities are unavailable.

Rearrangement joined TRBV30 to TRBJ2-7, with no D gene named confidently. Sequences were obtained from peripheral blood mononuclear cells. The origin of this receptor is a boy younger than 18 with T-cell large granular lymphocyte leukemia. Some clones in this sample may be carry-over from other donors' samples. The age is the age at diagnosis. DNA sequence: TGTGCCTGGAGTGTAGGGTTCGCCAGCTCCTACGAGCAGTACTTC. Translation gives CAWSVGFASSYEQYF.